The rows below give T cell receptor beta chains drawn from one sample of a study of control samples from healthy donors and cancer patients. The repertoire was sequenced with immunoSEQ multiplex PCR; TCRdb's copy has only in-frame clones and lacks some. The data hold about 230,000 clones, with approximately 80% observed a single time. Sequencing input: PBMCs. The receptors here all came from a woman aged 60-75 years with lung cancer. Each CDR3 is given with its conserved first and last residue. The D gene is left open where the match is weak. Not all rows give a size; the values are once, few, many and, for expanded clones, a class.

V	size	J	D	length	DNA	CDR3
TRBV29-1	-	TRBJ1-2	TRBD1	14	TGCAGCGTTGAAGGGTACAGGGGTTATGGGGGCTACACCTTC	CSVEGYRGYGGYTF
TRBV5-6	-	TRBJ2-2	TRBD2	16	TGTGCCAGCAGCTTGATCCTAGCGGGGGGTACCGGGGAGCTGTTTTTT	CASSLILAGGTGELFF
TRBV13	-	TRBJ1-1	-	13	TGTGCCAGCAGCTTAGAAGTTGGAACTGAAGCTTTCTTT	CASSLEVGTEAFF
TRBV28	-	TRBJ1-6	-	16	TGTGCCAGCAGTCTCGGAGCTATTCCCCTTAATTCACCCCTCCACTTT	CASSLGAIPLNSPLHF
TRBV3-1/TRBV3-2	-	TRBJ2-5	-	12	TGTGCCAGCAGCCGAGCAATGGAGACCCAGTACTTC	CASSRAMETQYF
TRBV2	few	TRBJ1-2	-	13	TGTGCCAGCTCAAGGGACATTAACTATGGCTACACCTTC	CASSRDINYGYTF
TRBV18	-	TRBJ2-1	TRBD2	16	TGTGCCAGCTCACCACTAACTAGCGGGAGTGGAAATGAGCAGTTCTTC	CASSPLTSGSGNEQFF
TRBV6-5	-	TRBJ1-1	-	16	TGTGCCAGCAGTTTCCGGGCCGGGAGCGGGAACACTGAAGCTTTCTTT	CASSFRAGSGNTEAFF
TRBV7-9	-	TRBJ2-1	TRBD2	15	TGTGCCAGCAGCTTGATGGCGGGAGTCTACAATGAGCAGTTCTTC	CASSLMAGVYNEQFF
TRBV4-2	-	TRBJ2-5	-	12	TGTGCCAGCAGCCAAGATAAGAGTACCCAGTACTTC	CASSQDKSTQYF
TRBV5-1	-	TRBJ2-3	-	15	TGCGCCAGCAGCTTGGAGGGGATCGAGGGGTATGCGCAGTATTTT	CASSLEGIEGYAQYF
TRBV5-5	few	TRBJ2-1	-	15	TGTGCCAGCAGTCTTTTGGGACTGCTGGGGAATGAGCAGTTCTTC	CASSLLGLLGNEQFF
TRBV6-1	-	TRBJ1-1	-	14	TGTGCCAGCAGTGAAATCGGAATGAACACTGAAGCTTTCTTT	CASSEIGMNTEAFF
TRBV18	-	TRBJ1-1	-	14	TGTGCCAGCTCACCGGGGCAAACGAACACTGAAGCTTTCTTT	CASSPGQTNTEAFF
TRBV11-2	few	TRBJ2-7	TRBD2	16	TGTGCCAGCAGCTTAGGGGGCACTAGCGGTATTTACGAGCAGTACTTC	CASSLGGTSGIYEQYF
TRBV5-1	-	TRBJ2-6	-	16	TGCGCCAGCACCCCGGGACACAGCTCTGGGGCCAACGTCCTGACTTTC	CASTPGHSSGANVLTF
TRBV6-5	-	TRBJ1-1	-	15	TGTGCCAGCAGTACTCTTTCCGGCAGGGCGGGCGAAGCTTTCTTT	CASSTLSGRAGEAFF
TRBV18	once	TRBJ1-2	-	15	TGTGCCAGCTCACCACCCACCGAGGGGTTGAATGGCTACACCTTC	CASSPPTEGLNGYTF
TRBV27	-	TRBJ1-5	TRBD1	13	TGTGCCAGCAGAACAGGGGGCAATCAGCCCCAGCATTTT	CASRTGGNQPQHF
TRBV3-1/TRBV3-2	few	TRBJ1-5	-	16	TGTGCCAGCAGCCAAGGGGCGCACACCAGCAATCAGCCCCAGCATTTT	CASSQGAHTSNQPQHF
TRBV7-3	-	TRBJ2-6	-	18	TGTGCCAGCAGCCTCCTCGCCCCACGGAACTCTGGGGCCAACGTCCTGACTTTC	CASSLLAPRNSGANVLTF
TRBV5-4	-	TRBJ2-7	-	17	TGTGCCAGCAGCTTCGGGGCAGGGATAGTTACGGCCTACGAGCAGTACTTC	CASSFGAGIVTAYEQYF
TRBV30	-	TRBJ1-1	-	16	TGTGCCTGGTCTCCCCGGGGTTGGACGGGGAACACTGAAGCTTTCTTT	CAWSPRGWTGNTEAFF
TRBV10-2	-	TRBJ1-4	-	13	TGCGCCAGCAGTGACGGGGCCAAAGAAAAACTGTTTTTT	CASSDGAKEKLFF
TRBV3-1/TRBV3-2	-	TRBJ1-5	TRBD1	14	TGTGCCAGCAGCCGCGGGACAGGGGAATGGCCCCAGCATTTT	CASSRGTGEWPQHF
TRBV5-5	-	TRBJ2-7	-	15	TGTGCCAGCAGCTTGGCCAGACGGCAGGTCGACGAGCAGTACTTC	CASSLARRQVDEQYF
TRBV27	-	TRBJ1-6	-	15	TGTGCCAGCAGTTTATGGGCGGATTATAATTCACCCCTCCACTTT	CASSLWADYNSPLHF
TRBV2	-	TRBJ1-1	-	14	TGTGCCAGCAGTCCCCAGGGGTTGAACACTGAAGCTTTCTTT	CASSPQGLNTEAFF
TRBV28	once	TRBJ2-7	-	14	TGTGCCAGCGCGGGACAACTGTTTACCTACGAGCAGTACTTC	CASAGQLFTYEQYF
TRBV5-1	-	TRBJ1-1	TRBD1	14	TGCGCCAGCAGCTTGGAGCTGACAGGGGGTGAAGCTTTCTTT	CASSLELTGGEAFF
TRBV28	-	TRBJ1-6	-	11	TGTGCCAGCAGTTCGGAATCACCCCTCCACTTT	CASSSESPLHF
TRBV3-1/TRBV3-2	-	TRBJ2-1	-	14	TGTGCCAGCAGCCAAGTGGAGGCCTACAATGAGCAGTTCTTC	CASSQVEAYNEQFF
TRBV6-1	few	TRBJ1-1	-	11	TGTGCCAGCAGTGAAAGGTATTCGGCTTTCTTT	CASSERYSAFF
TRBV20-1	-	TRBJ1-2	-	14	TGCAGTGCTAGTCCCCCGGGACGGGACTATGGCTACACCTTC	CSASPPGRDYGYTF